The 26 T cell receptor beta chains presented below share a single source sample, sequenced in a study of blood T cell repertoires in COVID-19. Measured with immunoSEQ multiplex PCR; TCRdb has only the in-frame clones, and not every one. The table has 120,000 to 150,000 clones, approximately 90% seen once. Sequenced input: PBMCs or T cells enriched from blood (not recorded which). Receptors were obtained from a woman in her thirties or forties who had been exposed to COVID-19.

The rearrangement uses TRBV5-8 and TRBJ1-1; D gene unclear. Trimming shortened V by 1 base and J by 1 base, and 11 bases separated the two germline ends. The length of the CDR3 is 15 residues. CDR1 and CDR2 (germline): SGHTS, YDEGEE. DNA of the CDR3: TGTGCCAGCAGCTTGTGGACGGAGGGGAACACTGAAGCTTTCTTT. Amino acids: CASSLWTEGNTEAFF.

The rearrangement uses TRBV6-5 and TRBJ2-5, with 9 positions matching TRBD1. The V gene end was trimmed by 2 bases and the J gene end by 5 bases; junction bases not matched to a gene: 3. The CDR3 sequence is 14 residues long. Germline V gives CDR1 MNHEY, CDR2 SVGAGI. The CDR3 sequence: CASSYRGQGETQYF. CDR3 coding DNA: TGTGCCAGCAGTTACCGCGGACAGGGGGAGACCCAGTACTTC.

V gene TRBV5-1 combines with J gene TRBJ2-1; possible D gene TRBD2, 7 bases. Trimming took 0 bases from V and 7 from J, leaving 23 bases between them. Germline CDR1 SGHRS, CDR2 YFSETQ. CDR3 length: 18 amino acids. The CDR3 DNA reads TGCGCCAGCAGCTTGGGAGGGGGGACTGGGCTAGCGGCAAATGAGCAGTTCTTC. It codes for CASSLGGGTGLAANEQFF.

This CDR3 reads CASSRGTPSYNEQFF. DNA of the CDR3: TGTGCCAGCAGTCGCGGGACCCCCTCCTACAATGAGCAGTTCTTC. The J gene is TRBJ2-1, the V gene TRBV28; maybe TRBD2 (6 bases). The V end was cut by 5 bases, the J end by 0 bases, with 11 bases between. Germline assignment: CDR1 MDHEN and CDR2 SYDVKM. CDR3 length equals 15 residues. The full variable domain, completed using reference TRBV28 and TRBJ2-1, is DVKVTQSSRYLVKRTGEKVFLECVQDMDHENMFWYRQDPGLGLRLIYFSYDVKMKEKGDIPEGYSVSREKKERFSLILESASTNQTSMYLCASSRGTPSYNEQFFGPGTRLTVL.

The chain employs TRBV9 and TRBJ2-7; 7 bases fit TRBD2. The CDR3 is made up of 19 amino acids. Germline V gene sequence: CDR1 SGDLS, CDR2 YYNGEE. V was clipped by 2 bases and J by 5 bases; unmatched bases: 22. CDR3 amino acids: CASSVGDRYAGDNLHEQYF. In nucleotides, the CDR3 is TGTGCCAGCAGCGTTGGGGACCGATATGCGGGAGATAATCTCCACGAGCAGTACTTC.

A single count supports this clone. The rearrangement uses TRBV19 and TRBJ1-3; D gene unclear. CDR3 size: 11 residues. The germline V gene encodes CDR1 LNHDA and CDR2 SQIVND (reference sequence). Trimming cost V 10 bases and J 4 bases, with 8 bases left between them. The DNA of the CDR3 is TGTGCCACAAGAGCCGGAAACACCATATATTTT. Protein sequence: CATRAGNTIYF.

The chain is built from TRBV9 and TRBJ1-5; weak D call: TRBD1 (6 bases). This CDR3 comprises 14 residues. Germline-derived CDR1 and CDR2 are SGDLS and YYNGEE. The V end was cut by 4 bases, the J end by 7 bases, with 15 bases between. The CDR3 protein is CASSSGEGLQPQHF. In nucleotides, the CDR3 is TGTGCCAGCAGCTCAGGGGAAGGATTGCAGCCCCAGCATTTT.

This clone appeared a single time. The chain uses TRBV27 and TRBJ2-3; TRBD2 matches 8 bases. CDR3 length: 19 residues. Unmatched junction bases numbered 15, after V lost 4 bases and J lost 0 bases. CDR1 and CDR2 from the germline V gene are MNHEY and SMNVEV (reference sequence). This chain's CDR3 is CASSSHSRTSGPSTDTQYF. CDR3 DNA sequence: TGTGCCAGCAGTTCCCACTCCCGCACTAGCGGCCCTAGCACAGATACGCAGTATTTT.

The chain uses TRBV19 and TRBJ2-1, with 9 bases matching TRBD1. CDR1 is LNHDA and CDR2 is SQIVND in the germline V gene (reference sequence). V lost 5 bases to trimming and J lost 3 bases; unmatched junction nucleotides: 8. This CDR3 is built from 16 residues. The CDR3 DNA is TGTGCCAGTAGTGATATGGGACAGGGTAGCTACAATGAGCAGTTCTTC. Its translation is CASSDMGQGSYNEQFF.

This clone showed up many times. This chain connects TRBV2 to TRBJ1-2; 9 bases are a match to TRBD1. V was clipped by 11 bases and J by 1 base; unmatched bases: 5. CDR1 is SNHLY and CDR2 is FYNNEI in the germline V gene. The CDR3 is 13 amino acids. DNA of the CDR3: TGTGCCTTGCGGGACAGGGATAACTATGGCTACACCTTC. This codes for CALRDRDNYGYTF.

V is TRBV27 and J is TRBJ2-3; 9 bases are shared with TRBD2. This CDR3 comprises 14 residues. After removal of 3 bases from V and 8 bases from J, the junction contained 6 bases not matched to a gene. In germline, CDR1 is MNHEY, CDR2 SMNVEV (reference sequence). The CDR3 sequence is CASSLRGGPRTQYF. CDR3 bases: TGTGCCAGCAGTTTGCGGGGGGGGCCACGTACGCAGTATTTT.

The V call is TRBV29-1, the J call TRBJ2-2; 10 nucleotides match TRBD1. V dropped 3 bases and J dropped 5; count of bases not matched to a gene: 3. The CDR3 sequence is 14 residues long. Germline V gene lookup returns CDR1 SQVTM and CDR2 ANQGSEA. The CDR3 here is CSVDRTGGTGELFF. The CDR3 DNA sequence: TGCAGCGTTGACCGGACAGGGGGGACCGGGGAGCTGTTTTTT.

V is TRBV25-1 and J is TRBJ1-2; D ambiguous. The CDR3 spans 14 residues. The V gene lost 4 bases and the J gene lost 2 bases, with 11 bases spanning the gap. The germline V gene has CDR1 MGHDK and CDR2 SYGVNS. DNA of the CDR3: TGTGCCAGCAGTGTGGCCGGGAACAACTATGGCTACACCTTC. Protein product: CASSVAGNNYGYTF.

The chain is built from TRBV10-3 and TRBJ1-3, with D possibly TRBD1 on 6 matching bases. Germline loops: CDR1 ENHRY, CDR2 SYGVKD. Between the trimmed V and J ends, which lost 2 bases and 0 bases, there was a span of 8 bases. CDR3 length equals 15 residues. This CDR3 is CAISERTVSGNTIYF. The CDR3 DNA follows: TGTGCCATCAGTGAGCGGACAGTCTCTGGAAACACCATATATTTT.

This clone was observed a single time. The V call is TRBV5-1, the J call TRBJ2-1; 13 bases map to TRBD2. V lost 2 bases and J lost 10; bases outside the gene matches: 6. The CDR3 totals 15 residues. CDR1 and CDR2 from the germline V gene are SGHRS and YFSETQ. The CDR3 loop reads CASSFGWTSGGEQFF. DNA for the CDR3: TGCGCCAGCAGCTTTGGATGGACTAGCGGGGGCGAGCAGTTCTTC.

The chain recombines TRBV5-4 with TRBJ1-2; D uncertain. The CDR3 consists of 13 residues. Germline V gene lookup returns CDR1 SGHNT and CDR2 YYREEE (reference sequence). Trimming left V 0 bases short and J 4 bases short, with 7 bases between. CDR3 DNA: TGTGCCAGCAGCTTGGAAAGAGCCTATGGCTACACCTTC. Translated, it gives CASSLERAYGYTF.

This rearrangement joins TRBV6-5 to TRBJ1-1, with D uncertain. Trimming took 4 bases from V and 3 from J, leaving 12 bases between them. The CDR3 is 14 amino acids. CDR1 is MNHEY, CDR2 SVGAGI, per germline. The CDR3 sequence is CASSFSVGDTEAFF. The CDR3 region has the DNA TGTGCCAGCAGTTTCAGCGTGGGTGACACTGAAGCTTTCTTT.

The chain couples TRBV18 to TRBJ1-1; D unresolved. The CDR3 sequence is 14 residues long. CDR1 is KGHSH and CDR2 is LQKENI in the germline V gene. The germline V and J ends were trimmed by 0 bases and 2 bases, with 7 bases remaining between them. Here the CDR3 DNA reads TGTGCCAGCTCACCACCTACAGCTAACACTGAAGCTTTCTTT. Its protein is CASSPPTANTEAFF.

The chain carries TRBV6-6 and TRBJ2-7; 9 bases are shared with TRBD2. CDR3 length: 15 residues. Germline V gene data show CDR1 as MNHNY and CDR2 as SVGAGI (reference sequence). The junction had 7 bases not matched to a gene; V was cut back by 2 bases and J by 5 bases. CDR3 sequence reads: CASSYLAGTPDEQYF. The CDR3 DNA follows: TGTGCCAGCAGTTACCTAGCGGGGACCCCGGACGAGCAGTACTTC.

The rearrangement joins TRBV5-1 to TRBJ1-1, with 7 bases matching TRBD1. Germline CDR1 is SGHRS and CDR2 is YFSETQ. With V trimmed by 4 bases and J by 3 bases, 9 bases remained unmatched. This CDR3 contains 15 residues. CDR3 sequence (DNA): TGCGCCAGCAGCCTCGGACAGGCCGGGGACACTGAAGCTTTCTTT. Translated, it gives CASSLGQAGDTEAFF.

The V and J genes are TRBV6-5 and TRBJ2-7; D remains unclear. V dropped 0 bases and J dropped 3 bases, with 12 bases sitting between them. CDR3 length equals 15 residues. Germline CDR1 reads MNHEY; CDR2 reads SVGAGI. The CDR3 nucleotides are TGTGCCAGCAGTTACTCGACAACCCCAGACTACGAGCAGTACTTC. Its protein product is CASSYSTTPDYEQYF.

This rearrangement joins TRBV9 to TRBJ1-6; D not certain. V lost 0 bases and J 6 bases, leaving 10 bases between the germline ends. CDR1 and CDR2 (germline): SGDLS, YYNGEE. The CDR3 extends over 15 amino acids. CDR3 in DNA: TGTGCCAGCAGCGTAGCTCCAGGAACTAATTCACCCCTCCACTTT. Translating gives CASSVAPGTNSPLHF.

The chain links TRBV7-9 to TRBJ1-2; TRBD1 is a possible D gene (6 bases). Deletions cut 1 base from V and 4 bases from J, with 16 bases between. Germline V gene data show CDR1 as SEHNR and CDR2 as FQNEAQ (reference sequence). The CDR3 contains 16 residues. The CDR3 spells CASSLVGNRAVYGYTF. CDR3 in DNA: TGTGCCAGCAGCTTAGTGGGGAACAGGGCGGTCTATGGCTACACCTTC.

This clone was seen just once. The CDR3 spells CASSPRNSYSEQYF. The DNA of the CDR3 is TGTGCCAGCAGCCCACGTAACAGTTATTCCGAGCAGTACTTC. The rearrangement links TRBV7-9 to TRBJ2-7; no reliable D call. Trimming took off 5 bases at V and 6 bases at J, with 17 bases between the two ends. The CDR3 runs 14 residues. The germline gives CDR1 SEHNR, CDR2 FQNEAQ (reference sequence).

DNA for the CDR3: TGTGCCAGCAGCTCGCAGAGGGACACTGAAGCTTTCTTT. Encoded protein: CASSSQRDTEAFF. V and J are TRBV7-3 and TRBJ1-1; no clear D gene. The V gene's germline CDR1 is SGHTA and CDR2 FQGTGA. The CDR3 length is 13 residues. Deletions cut 4 bases from V and 3 bases from J, with 9 bases between. Full variable domain (remainder filled in from reference TRBV7-3 and TRBJ1-1): GAGVSQTPSNKVTEKGKYVELRCDPISGHTALYWYRQSLGQGPEFLIYFQGTGAADDSGLPNDRFFAVRPEGSVSTLKIQRTERGDSAVYLCASSSQRDTEAFFGQGTRLTVV.

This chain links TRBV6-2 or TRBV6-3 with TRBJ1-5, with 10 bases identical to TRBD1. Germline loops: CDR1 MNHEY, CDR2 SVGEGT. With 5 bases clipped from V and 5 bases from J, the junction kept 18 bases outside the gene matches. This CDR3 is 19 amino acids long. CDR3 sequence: CASSNRRGQGLQGHQPQHF. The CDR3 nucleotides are TGTGCCAGCAGTAATAGACGGGGACAGGGGCTTCAAGGGCATCAGCCCCAGCATTTT.